The 2 T cell receptor beta chains presented below share a single source sample, sequenced in a study of PD-1 blockade in mismatch repair-deficient tumors (dated by TCRdb to the late 2010s). The receptor library was made with the immunoSEQ multiplex PCR assay. What TCRdb holds here is the immuneACCESS table cut down to in-frame rearrangements. Part of the clones is not present; checked against another copy, under half of the missing clones reflect an unresolved V gene, and the others are unexplained. Across this sample there are about 16,000 clones, with 80% to 85% seen only once. The ten largest account for nearly 3.5% of the sample. Sequences were derived from PBMCs, sampled 4 weeks after starting pembrolizumab. Receptors originate from an adult with mismatch repair-deficient cancer.

This clone has only a few counts. V gene TRBV11-2 combines with J gene TRBJ2-7; 8 bases are a match to TRBD1. Germline-derived CDR1 and CDR2 are SGHAT and FQNNGV. J was trimmed by 2 bases and V by 5 bases; bases with no gene match: 8. The CDR3 length is 15 residues. The CDR3 loop is CASSLPGTGAYEQYF. CDR3 nucleotides: TGTGCCAGCAGCCTCCCCGGGACAGGAGCCTACGAGCAGTACTTC.

The chain has TRBV14 and TRBJ2-5; TRBD1 matches 9 bases. Germline CDR1 is SGHDN and CDR2 is FVKESK. CDR3 length: 15 amino acids. The V and J ends lost 3 bases and 6 bases, in that order; junction bases with no gene match: 8. As DNA, the CDR3 is TGTGCCAGCAGCCATGACAGGGGGGTGTTCCAGACCCAGTACTTC. As protein: CASSHDRGVFQTQYF.